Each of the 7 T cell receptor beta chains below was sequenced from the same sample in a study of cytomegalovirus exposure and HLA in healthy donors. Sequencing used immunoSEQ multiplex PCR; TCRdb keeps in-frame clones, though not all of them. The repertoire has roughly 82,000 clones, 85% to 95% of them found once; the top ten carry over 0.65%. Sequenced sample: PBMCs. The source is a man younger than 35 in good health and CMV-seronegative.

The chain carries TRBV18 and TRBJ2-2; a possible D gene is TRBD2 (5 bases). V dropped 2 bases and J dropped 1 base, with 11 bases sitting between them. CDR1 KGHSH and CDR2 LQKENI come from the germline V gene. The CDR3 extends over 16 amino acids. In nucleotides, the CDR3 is TGTGCCAGCTCACCATTGGGGAGCAGGAACACCGGGGAGCTGTTTTTT. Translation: CASSPLGSRNTGELFF.

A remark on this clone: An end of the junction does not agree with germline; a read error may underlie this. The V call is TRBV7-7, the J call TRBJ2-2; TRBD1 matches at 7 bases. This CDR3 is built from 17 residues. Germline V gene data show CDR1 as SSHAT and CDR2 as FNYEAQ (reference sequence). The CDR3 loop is CASSRLGDRMNTGELFF. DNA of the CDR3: TGTGCTAGCAGCCGCTTGGGGGACAGAATGAACACCGGGGAGCTGTTTTTT. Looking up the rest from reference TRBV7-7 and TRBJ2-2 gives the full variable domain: GAGVSQSPRYKVTKRGQDVTLRCDPISSHATLYWYQQALGQGPEFLTYFNYEAQPDKSGLPSDRFSAERPEGSISTLTIQRTEQRDSAMYRCASSRLGDRMNTGELFFGEGSRLTVL.

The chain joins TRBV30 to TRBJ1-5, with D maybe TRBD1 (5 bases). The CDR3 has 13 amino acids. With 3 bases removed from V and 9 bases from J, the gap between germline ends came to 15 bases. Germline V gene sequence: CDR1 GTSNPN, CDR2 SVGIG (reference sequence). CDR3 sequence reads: CAWSWGRVGPQHF. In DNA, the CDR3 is TGTGCCTGGAGCTGGGGCCGGGTAGGGCCCCAGCATTTT.

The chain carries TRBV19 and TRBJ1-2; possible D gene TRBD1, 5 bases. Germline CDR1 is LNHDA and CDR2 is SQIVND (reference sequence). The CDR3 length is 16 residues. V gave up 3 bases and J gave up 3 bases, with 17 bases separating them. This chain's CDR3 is CASSITGGEWHYGYTF. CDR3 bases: TGTGCCAGTAGTATTACGGGGGGGGAGTGGCACTATGGCTACACCTTC.

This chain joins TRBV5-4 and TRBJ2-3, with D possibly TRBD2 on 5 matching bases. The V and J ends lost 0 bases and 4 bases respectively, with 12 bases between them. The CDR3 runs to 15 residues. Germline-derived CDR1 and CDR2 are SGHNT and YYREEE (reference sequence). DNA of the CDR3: TGTGCCAGCAGCTTGGGAGGGCCAAGGCCAGATACGCAGTATTTT. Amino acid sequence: CASSLGGPRPDTQYF.

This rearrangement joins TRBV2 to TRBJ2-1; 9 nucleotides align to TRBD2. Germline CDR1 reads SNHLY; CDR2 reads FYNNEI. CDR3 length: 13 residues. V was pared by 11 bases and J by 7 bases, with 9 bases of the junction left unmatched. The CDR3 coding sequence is TGTGCCGGTCCCGGCGGGAGGGTGAATGAGCAGTTCTTC. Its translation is CAGPGGRVNEQFF.

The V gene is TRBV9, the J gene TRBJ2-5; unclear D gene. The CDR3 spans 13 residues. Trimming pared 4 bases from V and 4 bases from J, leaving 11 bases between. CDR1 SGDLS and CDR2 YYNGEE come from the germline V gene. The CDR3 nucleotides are TGTGCCAGCAGCACCTCACCGGGAGAGACCCAGTACTTC. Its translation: CASSTSPGETQYF.